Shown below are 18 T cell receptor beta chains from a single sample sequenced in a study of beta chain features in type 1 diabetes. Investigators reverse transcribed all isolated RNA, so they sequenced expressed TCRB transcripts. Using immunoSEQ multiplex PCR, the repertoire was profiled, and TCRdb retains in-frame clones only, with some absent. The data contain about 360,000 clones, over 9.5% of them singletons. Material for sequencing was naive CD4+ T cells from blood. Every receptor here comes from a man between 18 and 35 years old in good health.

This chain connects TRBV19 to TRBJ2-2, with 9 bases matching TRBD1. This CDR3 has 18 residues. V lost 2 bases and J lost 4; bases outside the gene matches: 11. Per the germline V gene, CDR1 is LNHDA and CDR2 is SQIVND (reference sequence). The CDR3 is CASSIRGTGTGTTGELFF. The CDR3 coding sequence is TGTGCCAGTAGTATAAGAGGAACCGGGACAGGGACCACCGGGGAGCTGTTTTTT.

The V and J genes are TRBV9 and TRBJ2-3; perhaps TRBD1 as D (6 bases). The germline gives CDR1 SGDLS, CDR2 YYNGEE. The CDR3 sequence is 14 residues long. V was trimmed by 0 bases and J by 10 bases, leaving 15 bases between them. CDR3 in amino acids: CASSVEGVQGPQYF. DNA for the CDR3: TGTGCCAGCAGCGTAGAGGGGGTACAGGGACCGCAGTATTTT.

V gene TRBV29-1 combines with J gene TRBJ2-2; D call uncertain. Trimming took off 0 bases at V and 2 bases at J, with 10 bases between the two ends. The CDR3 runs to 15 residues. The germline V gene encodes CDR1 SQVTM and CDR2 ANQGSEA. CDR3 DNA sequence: TGCAGCGTTGAAGATTGGCAGGCAAACACCGGGGAGCTGTTTTTT. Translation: CSVEDWQANTGELFF.

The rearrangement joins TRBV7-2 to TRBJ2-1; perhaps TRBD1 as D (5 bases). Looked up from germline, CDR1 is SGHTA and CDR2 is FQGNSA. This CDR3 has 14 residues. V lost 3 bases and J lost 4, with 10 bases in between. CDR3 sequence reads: CASSFQGGYNEQFF. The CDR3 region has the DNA TGTGCCAGCAGCTTCCAGGGCGGTTACAATGAGCAGTTCTTC.

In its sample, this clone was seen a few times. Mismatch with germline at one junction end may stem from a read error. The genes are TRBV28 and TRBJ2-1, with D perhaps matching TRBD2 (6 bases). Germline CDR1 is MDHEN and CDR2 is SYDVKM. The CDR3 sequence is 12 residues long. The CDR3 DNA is TGTGCCAGCAGGACCACTAGCCCCCGAAGGGTCTTC. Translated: CASRTTSPRRVF.

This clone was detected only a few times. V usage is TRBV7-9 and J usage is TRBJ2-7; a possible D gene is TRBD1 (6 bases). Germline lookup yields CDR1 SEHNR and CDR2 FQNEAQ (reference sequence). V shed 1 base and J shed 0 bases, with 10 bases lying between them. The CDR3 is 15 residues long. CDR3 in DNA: TGTGCCAGCAGCTTAGGGCAGGGGAGCTCCTACGAGCAGTACTTC. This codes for CASSLGQGSSYEQYF.

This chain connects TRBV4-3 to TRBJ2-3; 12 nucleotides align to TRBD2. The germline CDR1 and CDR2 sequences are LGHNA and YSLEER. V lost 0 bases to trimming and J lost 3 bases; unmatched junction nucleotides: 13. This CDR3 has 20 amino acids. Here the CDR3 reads CASSQDNLAGGPSQTDTQYF. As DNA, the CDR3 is TGCGCCAGCAGCCAAGATAATCTAGCGGGAGGGCCATCCCAGACAGATACGCAGTATTTT.

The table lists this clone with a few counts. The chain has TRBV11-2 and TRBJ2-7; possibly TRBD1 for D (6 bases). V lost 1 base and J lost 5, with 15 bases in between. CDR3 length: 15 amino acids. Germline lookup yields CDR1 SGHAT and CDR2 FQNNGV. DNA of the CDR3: TGTGCCAGCAGCTTAGTAGGACAGTCCTTCGACGAGCAGTACTTC. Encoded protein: CASSLVGQSFDEQYF.

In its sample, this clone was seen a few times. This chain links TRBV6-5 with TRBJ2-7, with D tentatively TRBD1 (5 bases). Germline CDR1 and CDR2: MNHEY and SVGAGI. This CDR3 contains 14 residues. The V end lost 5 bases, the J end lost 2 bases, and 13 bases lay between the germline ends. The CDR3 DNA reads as TGTGCCAGCAGTCCGGACACCGCTACCTACGAGCAGTACTTC. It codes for CASSPDTATYEQYF.

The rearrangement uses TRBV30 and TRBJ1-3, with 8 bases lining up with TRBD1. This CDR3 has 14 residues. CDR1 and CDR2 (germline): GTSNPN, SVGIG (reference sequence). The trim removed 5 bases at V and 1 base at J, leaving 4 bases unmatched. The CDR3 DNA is TGTGCCTGGGCACAGGGGGGTTCTGGAAACACCATATATTTT. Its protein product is CAWAQGGSGNTIYF.

The CDR3 DNA is TGTGCCAGCAGCCGCGTGCGGGGGGCATGGGATGGCTACACCTTC. It encodes CASSRVRGAWDGYTF. The rearrangement links TRBV14 to TRBJ1-2; a possible D gene is TRBD1 (6 bases). CDR1 SGHDN and CDR2 FVKESK come from the germline V gene. This CDR3 is 15 amino acids long. The ends were cut back, 4 bases at V and 6 bases at J, with 18 bases in the middle.

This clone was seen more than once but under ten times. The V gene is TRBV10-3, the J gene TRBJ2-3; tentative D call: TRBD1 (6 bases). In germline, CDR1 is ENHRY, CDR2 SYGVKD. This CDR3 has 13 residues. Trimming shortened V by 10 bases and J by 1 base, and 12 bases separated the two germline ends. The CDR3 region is CARRQDGTDTQYF. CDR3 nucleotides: TGTGCCAGACGACAGGATGGCACAGATACGCAGTATTTT.

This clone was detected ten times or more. CDR3 DNA sequence: TGCAGCGCCAAGGGGAACGTCGTTGAAAAACTGTTTTTT. Translated, it gives CSAKGNVVEKLFF. The chain combines TRBV29-1 with TRBJ1-4; a weak D match, TRBD1 (5 bases). CDR1 and CDR2 from the germline V gene are SQVTM and ANQGSEA. This CDR3 is built from 13 residues. Between the trimmed V and J ends, which lost 7 bases and 7 bases, there was a span of 16 bases.

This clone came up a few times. CDR3 residues: CASSPWGQGVAGELFF. The CDR3, as DNA: TGTGCCAGCAGCCCGTGGGGACAGGGGGTGGCCGGGGAGCTGTTTTTT. The chain joins TRBV11-2 to TRBJ2-2; 11 bases are shared with TRBD1. The CDR3 is 16 amino acids. With 5 bases clipped from V and 6 bases from J, the junction kept 8 bases outside the gene matches. The germline gives CDR1 SGHAT, CDR2 FQNNGV.

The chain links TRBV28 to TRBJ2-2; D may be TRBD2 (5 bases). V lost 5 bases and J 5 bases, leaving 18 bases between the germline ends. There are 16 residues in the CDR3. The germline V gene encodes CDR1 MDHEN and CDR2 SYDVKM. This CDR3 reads CASSTPEGARTGELFF. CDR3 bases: TGTGCCAGCAGTACGCCCGAGGGCGCAAGGACCGGGGAGCTGTTTTTT.

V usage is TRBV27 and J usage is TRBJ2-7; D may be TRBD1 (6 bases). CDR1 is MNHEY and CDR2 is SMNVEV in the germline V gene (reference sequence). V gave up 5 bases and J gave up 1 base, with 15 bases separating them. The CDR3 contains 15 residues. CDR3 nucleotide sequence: TGTGCCAGCAGTCGCCGGACAGTCGGTTCCTACGAGCAGTACTTC. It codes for CASSRRTVGSYEQYF.

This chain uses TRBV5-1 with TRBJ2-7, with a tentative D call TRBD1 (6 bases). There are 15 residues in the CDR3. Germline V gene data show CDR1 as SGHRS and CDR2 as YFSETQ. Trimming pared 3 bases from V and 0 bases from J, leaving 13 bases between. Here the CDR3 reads CASSWGTQSSYEQYF. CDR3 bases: TGCGCCAGCAGCTGGGGGACACAAAGCTCCTACGAGCAGTACTTC.

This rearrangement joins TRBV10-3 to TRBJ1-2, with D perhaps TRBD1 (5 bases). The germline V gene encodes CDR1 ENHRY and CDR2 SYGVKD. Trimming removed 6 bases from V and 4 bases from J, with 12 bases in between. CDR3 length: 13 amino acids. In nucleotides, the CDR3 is TGTGCCATCAGCCAGGGTGTTGGCTATGGCTACACCTTC. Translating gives CAISQGVGYGYTF.